This is a list of T cell receptor beta chains from one sample in a study of shared clonotypes between healthy human individuals. Some clones are missing from TCRdb's copy, which holds only in-frame ones; the method was immunoSEQ multiplex PCR. There are roughly 2,500,000 clones in the sample; over 85% occur only once, and roughly 0.36% lies in the top ten. Sequencing input: naive CD4+ T cells from PBMCs. All receptors derive from a man between 18 and 29 years old in good health. Some clones in this sample may be carry-over from other donors' samples. Each CDR3 is given with its conserved first and last residue. The D gene is left open where the match is weak. Only some rows state a clone size, as once, few, many or a class for expanded clones.

CASRLSVGSTDTQYF | TGTGCCAGCAGATTGAGCGTGGGATCGACAGATACGCAGTATTTT | . | TRBJ2-3 | . | TRBV6-5
CASSIGPGAQGYTF | TGTGCCAGTAGTATCGGACCAGGGGCTCAGGGCTACACCTTC | . | TRBJ1-2 | . | TRBV19
CSVGGEKNFQETQYF | TGCAGCGTTGGAGGGGAGAAGAACTTTCAAGAGACCCAGTACTTC | . | TRBJ2-5 | . | TRBV29-1
CATGRGGRYTF | TGTGCCACAGGGCGGGGAGGTCGCTACACCTTC | . | TRBJ1-2 | . | TRBV30
CASSSASQETQYF | TGTGCCAGCAGCTCGGCCTCCCAAGAGACCCAGTACTTC | . | TRBJ2-5 | . | TRBV7-2
CASSYKRGVREYF | TGTGCCAGCAGTTATAAACGAGGGGTTCGGGAGTACTTC | . | TRBJ2-5 | . | TRBV6-5
CASSRSLGGEKLFF | TGTGCCAGCAGTCGTAGCTTGGGCGGTGAAAAACTGTTTTTT | . | TRBJ1-4 | . | TRBV2
CASIRTGPENQPQHF | TGTGCCAGTATCCGGACAGGGCCGGAAAATCAGCCCCAGCATTTT | TRBD1 | TRBJ1-5 | . | TRBV19
CASSIGGGSTDTQYF | TGTGCCAGTAGTATAGGGGGCGGGAGCACAGATACGCAGTATTTT | . | TRBJ2-3 | . | TRBV19
CASSFTGTSHEQFF | TGTGCCAGCAGCTTTACAGGGACTAGCCATGAGCAGTTCTTC | TRBD2 | TRBJ2-1 | . | TRBV7-9
CASSLYSGAGELFF | TGTGCCAGCAGCTTGTACTCCGGGGCCGGGGAGCTGTTTTTT | . | TRBJ2-2 | . | TRBV5-8
CASSRAPPPLYEQYF | TGTGCCAGTAGTAGGGCGCCACCCCCATTATACGAGCAGTACTTC | . | TRBJ2-7 | . | TRBV19
CASSHGGPRATQHF | TGCGCCAGCAGCCATGGGGGACCTAGGGCGACCCAGCATTTT | . | TRBJ1-5 | . | TRBV4-1
CASSLDLGLSGWDEQFF | TGTGCCAGCAGCTTAGATCTGGGTTTGAGCGGATGGGATGAGCAGTTCTTC | . | TRBJ2-1 | . | TRBV11-2
CASSVTGAYEQYF | TGTGCCAGTAGTGTTACAGGGGCTTACGAGCAGTACTTC | TRBD1 | TRBJ2-7 | . | TRBV19
CSAEDRFRHVLHTEAFF | TGCAGCGCTGAAGACAGGTTTCGTCACGTTTTGCACACTGAAGCTTTCTTT | . | TRBJ1-1 | . | TRBV29-1
CASRMEGTRSNQPQHF | TGTGCCAGTAGGATGGAGGGGACTCGCTCCAATCAGCCCCAGCATTTT | . | TRBJ1-5 | . | TRBV19
CASSQVGSDTGELFF | TGTGCCAGCAGCCAAGTCGGGAGTGACACCGGGGAGCTGTTTTTT | . | TRBJ2-2 | . | TRBV4-2
CASSLGHQGNQPQHF | TGTGCCAGCAGCTTGGGACACCAAGGAAATCAGCCCCAGCATTTT | . | TRBJ1-5 | . | TRBV5-6
CASSQDNGREQFF | TGTGCCAGCAGCCAAGATAACGGGCGGGAGCAGTTCTTC | . | TRBJ2-1 | . | TRBV4-2
CASSPTAYSNQPQHF | TGTGCCAGCTCACCAACAGCTTATAGCAATCAGCCCCAGCATTTT | . | TRBJ1-5 | . | TRBV18
CSVDGLPGGGPVYEQYF | TGCAGCGTTGATGGCCTCCCAGGGGGAGGGCCGGTGTACGAGCAGTACTTC | . | TRBJ2-7 | . | TRBV29-1
CASSPPGGYEQFF | TGTGCCAGCAGCCCCCCCGGGGGATATGAGCAGTTCTTC | . | TRBJ2-1 | . | TRBV7-3
CASSLAVSGRVETQYF | TGTGCCAGCAGCTTAGCGGTTAGCGGGAGGGTAGAGACCCAGTACTTC | TRBD2 | TRBJ2-5 | . | TRBV7-2
CASSMSGTNTGELFF | TGTGCCAGCAGCATGAGCGGGACGAACACCGGGGAGCTGTTTTTT | TRBD2 | TRBJ2-2 | . | TRBV11-3
CASSFTITASGNTIYF | TGTGCCAGCAGCTTTACGATAACAGCCTCTGGAAACACCATATATTTT | . | TRBJ1-3 | . | TRBV5-8
CASSFNWDPYNEQFF | TGCGCCAGCAGCTTTAATTGGGACCCCTACAATGAGCAGTTCTTC | . | TRBJ2-1 | . | TRBV5-1
CASSLGQGVPNSPLHF | TGCGCCAGCAGCCTAGGACAGGGCGTACCAAATTCACCCCTCCACTTT | TRBD1 | TRBJ1-6 | . | TRBV5-1
CASSYSVLEQNYEQYF | TGTGCCAGCAGTTACTCGGTCTTAGAGCAGAACTACGAGCAGTACTTC | . | TRBJ2-7 | . | TRBV6-5
CASSYRSLTGNTEAFF | TGTGCCAGCAGTTACCGAAGTTTGACAGGTAACACTGAAGCTTTCTTT | . | TRBJ1-1 | . | TRBV6-5
CASSPAFNTAAFF | TGTGCCAGCAGCCCCGCTTTTAATACGGCGGCTTTCTTT | . | TRBJ1-1 | few | TRBV27
CASKIGGSGYEQYF | TGTGCCAGCAAGATAGGCGGGAGCGGCTACGAGCAGTACTTC | TRBD2 | TRBJ2-7 | . | TRBV6-5
CASNPLSGANVLTF | TGTGCCAGCAACCCCCTCTCTGGGGCCAACGTCCTGACTTTC | . | TRBJ2-6 | . | TRBV28
CASSQSWGSTDTQYF | TGTGCCAGCAGCCAATCGTGGGGTTCCACAGATACGCAGTATTTT | . | TRBJ2-3 | . | TRBV9
CASSRYPGLALQEQYF | TGCGCCAGCAGCCGCTATCCGGGACTAGCGCTGCAGGAGCAGTACTTC | TRBD2 | TRBJ2-7 | . | TRBV5-1
CASERRLQETQYF | TGTGCCAGCGAACGGCGGCTCCAAGAGACCCAGTACTTC | . | TRBJ2-5 | . | TRBV2
CASSIAHRALNTEAFF | TGTGCCAGTAGTATAGCGCACAGGGCCTTAAACACTGAAGCTTTCTTT | . | TRBJ1-1 | . | TRBV19
CASHAGGRAYEQYF | TGTGCCAGCCACGCTGGGGGGAGAGCCTACGAGCAGTACTTC | . | TRBJ2-7 | . | TRBV28
CASSLGHLGTGELFF | TGTGCCAGCAGCTTAGGACACCTGGGCACCGGGGAGCTGTTTTTT | . | TRBJ2-2 | . | TRBV7-2
CSALTGSANEKLFF | TGCAGCGCCCTAACAGGGTCAGCTAATGAAAAACTGTTTTTT | . | TRBJ1-4 | . | TRBV29-1
CASSSPGGGELFF | TGTGCCAGCAGCTCCCCCGGCGGCGGGGAGCTGTTTTTT | . | TRBJ2-2 | . | TRBV11-2
CAWSVLRDRNVLTF | TGTGCCTGGAGTGTACTAAGGGACCGAAACGTCCTGACTTTC | . | TRBJ2-6 | . | TRBV30
CASREGTGPLEQYF | TGCGCCAGCAGGGAAGGGACAGGGCCTCTCGAGCAGTACTTC | TRBD1 | TRBJ2-7 | . | TRBV5-1
CASSPTSGISYNEQFF | TGTGCCAGCAGCCCTACTAGCGGGATCTCCTACAATGAGCAGTTCTTC | TRBD2 | TRBJ2-1 | . | TRBV11-2
CAWIKKGLDGSPLHF | TGTGCCTGGATCAAAAAGGGGCTTGATGGTTCACCCCTCCACTTT | . | TRBJ1-6 | . | TRBV30
CASSDDRNTEAFF | TGTGCCAGCAGTGATGACAGGAACACTGAAGCTTTCTTT | . | TRBJ1-1 | few | TRBV2